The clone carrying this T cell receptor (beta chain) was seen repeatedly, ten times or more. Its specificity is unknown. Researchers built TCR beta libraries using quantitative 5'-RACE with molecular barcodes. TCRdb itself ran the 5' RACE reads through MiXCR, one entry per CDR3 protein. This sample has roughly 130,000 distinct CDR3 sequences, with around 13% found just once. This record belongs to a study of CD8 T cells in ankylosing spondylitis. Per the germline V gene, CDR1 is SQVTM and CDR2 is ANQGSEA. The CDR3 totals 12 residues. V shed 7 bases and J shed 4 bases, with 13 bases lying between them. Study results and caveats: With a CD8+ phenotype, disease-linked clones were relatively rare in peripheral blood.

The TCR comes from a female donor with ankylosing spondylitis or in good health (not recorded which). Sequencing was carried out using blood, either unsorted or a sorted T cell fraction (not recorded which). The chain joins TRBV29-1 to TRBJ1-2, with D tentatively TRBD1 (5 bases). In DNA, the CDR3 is TGCAGCGGGGACCTCGGGGCCTATGGCTACACCTTC. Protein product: CSGDLGAYGYTF.